The 31 T cell receptor beta chains presented below share a single source sample, sequenced in a study of shared clonotypes between healthy human individuals. Profiled with immunoSEQ multiplex PCR; TCRdb holds only in-frame clones, not every one. Of 2 million to 2.5 million clones in the sample, approximately 95% are singletons; the top ten hold roughly 0.13%. The sequenced material came from naive CD4+ T cells sorted from blood. Documented subset: CD45RA+ positively selected. Every receptor here comes from a man younger than 30 in good health.

The chain couples TRBV4-1 to TRBJ1-4, with a possible D match to TRBD1 (6 bases). CDR3 length equals 17 residues. V was trimmed by 0 bases and J by 4 bases, leaving 15 bases between them. Germline-derived CDR1 and CDR2 are MGHRA and YSYEKL. CDR3 nucleotide sequence: TGCGCCAGCAGCCAAGATGCGGCAGGGGTTTATAATGAAAAACTGTTTTTT. This translates into CASSQDAAGVYNEKLFF.

The chain couples TRBV29-1 to TRBJ1-4, with D uncertain. The CDR3 runs 14 residues. CDR1 SQVTM and CDR2 ANQGSEA come from the germline V gene. V lost 5 bases, J lost 7 bases, and 17 bases lay in between. CDR3: CSVQLGSRGEKLFF. In DNA form, the CDR3 reads TGCAGCGTTCAGCTGGGGAGTCGGGGTGAAAAACTGTTTTTT.

Concerning this clone itself: The same CDR3 is also encoded by other DNA sequences in this sample. The chain joins TRBV5-6 to TRBJ1-5; D is unclear. CDR3 size: 13 residues. V was trimmed by 1 base and J by 4 bases, leaving 6 bases between them. The germline gives CDR1 SGHDT, CDR2 YYEEEE. Here the CDR3 reads CASSLTANQPQHF. For the CDR3, the DNA is TGTGCCAGCAGCTTGACCGCTAATCAGCCCCAGCATTTT.

Only a few counts were recorded for this clone. The gene calls are TRBV7-2 and TRBJ2-7, with 7 bases that match TRBD1. CDR1 and CDR2 from the germline V gene are SGHTA and FQGNSA. Losses at the gene ends were 4 bases for V and 6 bases for J; bases not matched to a gene: 6. The CDR3 consists of 13 residues. The CDR3 reads CASSSQGQGEQYF. DNA for the CDR3: TGTGCCAGCAGCTCACAGGGGCAGGGCGAGCAGTACTTC. Drawing the rest from reference TRBV7-2 and TRBJ2-7, the complete variable domain is GAGVSQSPSNKVTEKGKDVELRCDPISGHTALYWYRQSLGQGLEFLIYFQGNSAPDKSGLPSDRFSAERTGGSVSTLTIQRTQQEDSAVYLCASSSQGQGEQYFGPGTRLTVT.

This rearrangement joins TRBV11-2 to TRBJ2-2, with 8 bases identical to TRBD1. The CDR3 is made up of 16 amino acids. Unmatched junction bases numbered 8, after V lost 5 bases and J lost 3 bases. Germline V gene data show CDR1 as SGHAT and CDR2 as FQNNGV. The CDR3 nucleotides are TGTGCCAGCAGCCGCAACGGACAGGGAGACACCGGGGAGCTGTTTTTT. Translation gives CASSRNGQGDTGELFF.

About this clone: Other DNA sequences in the same sample also yield this CDR3. Here the CDR3 reads CASSPGLASTDTQYF. CDR3 sequence (DNA): TGTGCCAGCAGCCCGGGGCTAGCGAGCACAGATACGCAGTATTTT. The chain links TRBV11-2 to TRBJ2-3; D is perhaps TRBD2 (6 bases). CDR1 and CDR2 from the germline V gene are SGHAT and FQNNGV. This CDR3 spans 15 amino acids. V was clipped by 5 bases and J by 0 bases, with 12 bases between them.

The chain carries TRBV6-1 and TRBJ2-3; D perhaps matches TRBD2 (5 bases). The CDR3 length is 14 residues. CDR1 MNHNS and CDR2 SASEGT come from the germline V gene. Between the trimmed V and J ends, which lost 2 bases and 3 bases, there was a span of 9 bases. CDR3 sequence (DNA): TGTGCCAGCAGTGAATCGGGGAAAACAGATACGCAGTATTTT. The encoded protein is CASSESGKTDTQYF.

The V call is TRBV5-1, the J call TRBJ1-5; D is perhaps TRBD1 (5 bases). Germline V CDR1 and CDR2: SGHRS, YFSETQ. CDR3 length: 13 amino acids. The V and J ends lost 2 bases and 5 bases respectively, with 8 bases between them. The CDR3 region is CASSFDRDQPQHF. The CDR3 DNA follows: TGCGCCAGCAGCTTTGACAGAGATCAGCCCCAGCATTTT.

This clone was found once. The chain joins TRBV7-2 to TRBJ1-5; D call uncertain. The V end was cut by 1 base, the J end by 7 bases, with 14 bases between. The CDR3 length is 15 residues. Germline V lookup: CDR1 SGHTA, CDR2 FQGNSA. Here the CDR3 reads CASSLGSGVGQPQHF. The CDR3 coding sequence is TGTGCCAGCAGCTTAGGGTCCGGGGTTGGACAGCCCCAGCATTTT.

The rearrangement links TRBV15 to TRBJ2-5; unclear D gene. V dropped 0 bases and J dropped 2 bases, with 7 bases sitting between them. Germline lookup yields CDR1 LNHNV and CDR2 YYDKDF (reference sequence). The CDR3 sequence is 14 residues long. The CDR3 here is CATSRDLQQETQYF. The CDR3 DNA reads as TGTGCCACCAGCAGAGATTTGCAGCAAGAGACCCAGTACTTC.

As to this clone: Other nucleotide sequences in the sample specify the same CDR3. The chain combines TRBV5-1 with TRBJ2-3, with D unclear. CDR3 length equals 14 residues. Deletions cut 0 bases from V and 3 bases from J, with 8 bases between. CDR1 and CDR2 from the germline V gene are SGHRS and YFSETQ. The CDR3 region is CASSLGEVTDTQYF. The CDR3 region has the DNA TGCGCCAGCAGCTTGGGAGAGGTAACAGATACGCAGTATTTT.

V is TRBV5-1 and J is TRBJ2-7; the match to TRBD1 covers 7 bases. V was clipped by 1 base and J by 0 bases; unmatched bases: 7. The CDR3 sequence is 16 residues long. Looked up from germline, CDR1 is SGHRS and CDR2 is YFSETQ. The CDR3 coding sequence is TGCGCCAGCAGCTTGCTAGGGGACAGCAGCTCCTACGAGCAGTACTTC. It specifies CASSLLGDSSSYEQYF.

This clone was seen once. The CDR3 loop reads CASSLRGQINSPLHF. The CDR3 DNA sequence: TGTGCCAGCAGCTTAAGGGGGCAAATTAATTCACCCCTCCACTTT. The rearrangement uses TRBV7-3 and TRBJ1-6, with D perhaps matching TRBD1 (6 bases). This CDR3 region has 15 residues. Germline V gene data show CDR1 as SGHTA and CDR2 as FQGTGA. Trimming left V 1 base short and J 6 bases short, with 10 bases between.

The chain's CDR3 is CASRVWGGSESEAFF. In DNA, the CDR3 is TGTGCCAGCAGAGTGTGGGGCGGGTCGGAGAGTGAAGCTTTCTTT. The V gene is TRBV6-1, the J gene TRBJ1-1; the D gene is possibly TRBD1 (5 bases). Trimming took 6 bases from V and 7 from J, leaving 21 bases between them. The CDR3 extends over 15 amino acids. Germline-derived CDR1 and CDR2 are MNHNS and SASEGT.

In regard to this clone: Other DNA sequences in this sample translate to the same CDR3. The chain has TRBV5-1 and TRBJ2-6; TRBD1 aligns across 7 bases. V gave up 4 bases and J gave up 2 bases; unmatched junction bases: 3. Germline CDR1 is SGHRS and CDR2 is YFSETQ. This CDR3 contains 15 residues. The CDR3 nucleotides are TGCGCCAGCAGCGGACAGGTCGCTGGGGCCAACGTCCTGACTTTC. Its translation: CASSGQVAGANVLTF.

The rearrangement uses TRBV5-1 and TRBJ1-1; D might be TRBD1 (6 bases). The CDR3 has 14 amino acids. Deletions cut 0 bases from V and 5 bases from J, with 11 bases between. The V gene's germline CDR1 is SGHRS and CDR2 YFSETQ. DNA for the CDR3: TGCGCCAGCAGCTTGGATGGGGGGCTGACTGAAGCTTTCTTT. Translating it yields CASSLDGGLTEAFF.

The V and J genes are TRBV9 and TRBJ2-1; D is unresolved. Trimming took 0 bases from V and 8 from J, leaving 15 bases between them. This CDR3 has 15 amino acids. Per the germline V gene, CDR1 is SGDLS and CDR2 is YYNGEE. The CDR3 reads CASSVGHGFADEQFF. DNA of the CDR3: TGTGCCAGCAGCGTAGGACATGGTTTTGCGGATGAGCAGTTCTTC.

This sequence joins TRBV19 and TRBJ1-5, with TRBD1 as a possible D gene (5 bases). Per the germline V gene, CDR1 is LNHDA and CDR2 is SQIVND (reference sequence). The CDR3 is 16 amino acids. The V gene lost 6 bases and the J gene lost 3 bases, with 18 bases spanning the gap. In nucleotides, the CDR3 is TGTGCCAGTAGCCCGATGGGGGTAACCTTCAATCAGCCCCAGCATTTT. It specifies CASSPMGVTFNQPQHF.

This clone has only one observation. Other DNA sequences within the sample encode an identical CDR3. The chain recombines TRBV7-9 with TRBJ2-3; no clear D gene. V shed 5 bases and J shed 0 bases, with 6 bases lying between them. This CDR3 is 13 amino acids long. Per the germline V gene, CDR1 is SEHNR and CDR2 is FQNEAQ (reference sequence). The CDR3 region has the DNA TGTGCCAGCAGCCGCGATAGCACAGATACGCAGTATTTT. This gives the protein CASSRDSTDTQYF.

For this clone: This same CDR3 is encoded by further DNA sequences in the sample. The CDR3 DNA follows: TGTGCCTGGAGTCGGCAGGGCGGACAGCCCCAGCATTTT. It is translated as CAWSRQGGQPQHF. V and J are TRBV30 and TRBJ1-5, with TRBD1 as a possible D gene (5 bases). From germline, CDR1 is GTSNPN and CDR2 SVGIG (reference sequence). The V end lost 2 bases, the J end lost 7 bases, and 12 bases lay between the germline ends. The CDR3 contains 13 residues.

A word on this clone: Other DNA variants within this sample encode the same CDR3. The V call is TRBV6-1, the J call TRBJ1-6; a possible D gene is TRBD1 (5 bases). The length of the CDR3 is 13 residues. The germline V gene has CDR1 MNHNS and CDR2 SASEGT. Trimming stripped 0 bases from V and 11 bases from J, with 8 bases between. As DNA, the CDR3 is TGTGCCAGCAGTGAAGCGGGGGGGACACCCCTCCACTTT. The encoded protein is CASSEAGGTPLHF.

The rearrangement links TRBV5-1 to TRBJ2-7, with 8 positions matching TRBD2. The germline gives CDR1 SGHRS, CDR2 YFSETQ. V lost 4 bases and J lost 4; bases outside the gene matches: 10. This CDR3 has 15 residues. In DNA form, the CDR3 reads TGCGCCAGCAGCCCTGGGAGCGGGAGTAGGTACGAGCAGTACTTC. It translates to CASSPGSGSRYEQYF.

CDR3 in DNA: TGTGCCACCAGCAGAGCTGGACAGTTCAACACAAATGAGCAGTTCTTC. Its translation: CATSRAGQFNTNEQFF. V and J are TRBV15 and TRBJ2-1, with a tentative D call TRBD1 (6 bases). V shed 1 base and J shed 7 bases, with 17 bases lying between them. Germline V gives CDR1 LNHNV, CDR2 YYDKDF (reference sequence). The length of the CDR3 is 16 residues.

Here the CDR3 DNA reads TGTGCCAGCGGGGGTCTGGCGATTTACAATGAGCAGTTCTTC. Amino acids: CASGGLAIYNEQFF. The rearrangement joins TRBV5-4 to TRBJ2-1; either TRBD1 or TRBD2 may supply D (5 bases each). Trimming cost V 7 bases and J 4 bases, with 15 bases left between them. Germline-derived CDR1 and CDR2 are SGHNT and YYREEE (reference sequence). The length of the CDR3 is 14 residues.

The gene calls are TRBV19 and TRBJ2-5, with 8 positions matching TRBD1. Trimming at V came to 4 bases and at J to 5 bases, leaving 9 bases not matched to a gene. Germline CDR1 LNHDA, CDR2 SQIVND (reference sequence). The CDR3 consists of 15 residues. CDR3 residues: CASSKQGTGQETQYF. Here the CDR3 DNA reads TGTGCCAGTAGTAAACAAGGGACAGGCCAGGAGACCCAGTACTTC.

This sequence joins TRBV5-4 and TRBJ2-3; 12 positions match TRBD2. CDR3 length equals 16 residues. Germline assignment: CDR1 SGHNT and CDR2 YYREEE (reference sequence). With 4 bases clipped from V and 3 bases from J, the junction kept 6 bases outside the gene matches. For the CDR3, the DNA is TGTGCCAGCAGCGCCCGGACTAGCGGGATGACAGATACGCAGTATTTT. It translates to CASSARTSGMTDTQYF.

This clone has more than one count but fewer than ten. The gene calls are TRBV27 and TRBJ1-3, with 12 bases that match TRBD1. This CDR3 region has 16 residues. Trimming cost V 5 bases and J 3 bases; bases outside gene matches: 5. The germline V gene has CDR1 MNHEY and CDR2 SMNVEV (reference sequence). In nucleotides, the CDR3 is TGTGCCAGCAGTCCCGGGACAGGGGGCTATGGAAACACCATATATTTT. Residues: CASSPGTGGYGNTIYF.

V gene TRBV11-2 combines with J gene TRBJ2-7; D unclear. Germline loops: CDR1 SGHAT, CDR2 FQNNGV. The length of the CDR3 is 14 residues. V lost 0 bases and J 2 bases, leaving 8 bases between the germline ends. CDR3 in amino acids: CASSLDLQAYEQYF. The CDR3 DNA reads as TGTGCCAGCAGCTTAGATCTTCAGGCCTACGAGCAGTACTTC.

This chain uses TRBV30 with TRBJ2-2, with 8 bases matching TRBD1. The germline V gene encodes CDR1 GTSNPN and CDR2 SVGIG (reference sequence). The CDR3 has 14 residues. Losses at the gene ends were 3 bases for V and 3 bases for J; bases not matched to a gene: 3. Here the CDR3 DNA reads TGTGCCTGGAGGGGACAGGCCGACACCGGGGAGCTGTTTTTT. Amino acid sequence: CAWRGQADTGELFF.

V gene TRBV5-1 combines with J gene TRBJ2-5; D call uncertain. The germline V and J ends were trimmed by 4 bases and 0 bases, with 16 bases remaining between them. This CDR3 region has 16 residues. Per germline, CDR1 SGHRS and CDR2 YFSETQ. This chain's CDR3 is CASSARPAPYQETQYF. The CDR3 DNA sequence: TGCGCCAGCAGCGCCCGCCCCGCCCCGTACCAAGAGACCCAGTACTTC.

The chain employs TRBV4-1 and TRBJ1-6; TRBD1 aligns across 8 bases. V lost 0 bases, J lost 9 bases, and 7 bases stayed unmatched. This CDR3 has 16 amino acids. Germline V CDR1 and CDR2: MGHRA, YSYEKL. DNA of the CDR3: TGCGCCAGCAGCCAAGATAGTGGGACAGGTGCTTCACCCCTCCACTTT. The encoded protein is CASSQDSGTGASPLHF.